This T cell receptor (beta chain) was retrieved from a study of CD8 T cells in Susac syndrome. Study-level points and caveats: A relatively small number of individuals underwent TCR sequencing and HLA analysis.

In regard to this clonotype: Its cognate antigen is unknown.

The CDR3 runs to 16 residues. In germline, CDR1 is SGHTA, CDR2 FQGNSA. J lost 7 bases, V lost 0 bases, and 11 bases had no gene match. Sequencing targeted TCR beta in T cells from blood (CD8+ and CD4+). TEMRA cells underwent FACS enrichment and CD8+ and CD4+ T cells underwent negative isolation. Reverse transcription of roughly 0.5 to 1 ug RNA was carried out with random hexamers. Coverage of TCR beta CDR3 amplification by immunoSEQ multiplex PCR extended to 54 Vbeta and 13 Jbeta. TCRdb used MiXCR to reprocess the immunoSEQ multiplex PCR reads, holding one entry per CDR3 protein. The top ten clones hold around 0.12% of a sample with roughly 110,000 distinct CDR3 sequences, roughly 90% of them seen once.

The sample taken for sequencing was CD8+ T cells from PBMCs. The sequence was collected from a human donor in good health. The rearrangement uses TRBV7-2 and TRBJ1-2, with 7 bases fitting TRBD1. CDR3 sequence reads: CASSLAPTGTFSGYTF. The CDR3 DNA reads TGTGCCAGCAGCTTAGCACCGACAGGGACCTTCTCTGGCTACACCTTC.